This TCR beta chain was observed in a study of Graves' ophthalmopathy and Graves' hyperthyroidism. The germline V gene has CDR1 MDHEN and CDR2 SYDVKM. The CDR3 consists of 13 residues. V was trimmed by 6 bases and J by 3 bases, leaving 12 bases between them. Diagnoses were established from clinical symptoms, serum thyroxine, TRAb, thyroid ultrasound and orbital computed tomography. The study's findings and limits: Blood also harbored most expanded thyroid clonotypes above 0.001 frequency.

The sample holds many counts of this clonotype. Its antigen remains unidentified. RNA transcripts served as template for amplifying TCR beta CDR3 sequences. The first-round RT-PCR employed HTBI primers together with the Qiagen OneStep RT-PCR kit. A multiplex PCR was then performed as the second round. One entry per CDR3 protein results from TCRdb running MiXCR on the multiplex PCR reads. The top ten hold around 40% of the sample, which has about 220,000 distinct CDR3 sequences, 20% to 25% seen once. The chain is built from TRBV28 and TRBJ2-7, with D hard to call. The sequenced sample was peripheral blood. This sequence originates from a woman in her forties or fifties with Graves' ophthalmopathy. The CDR3 is CASRTPHGYEQYF. The CDR3 bases are TGTGCCAGCAGAACCCCCCACGGCTACGAGCAGTACTTC.